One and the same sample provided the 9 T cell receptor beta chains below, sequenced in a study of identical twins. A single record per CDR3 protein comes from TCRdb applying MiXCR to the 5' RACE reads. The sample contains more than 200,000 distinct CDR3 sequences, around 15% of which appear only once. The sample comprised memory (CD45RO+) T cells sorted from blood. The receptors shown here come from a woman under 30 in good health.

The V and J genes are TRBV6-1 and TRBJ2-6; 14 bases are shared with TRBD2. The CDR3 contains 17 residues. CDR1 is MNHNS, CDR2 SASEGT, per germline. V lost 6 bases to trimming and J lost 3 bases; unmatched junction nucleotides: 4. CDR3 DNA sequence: TGTGCCAGCAGACCGACTAGCGGGAGGGGTGGGGCCAACGTCCTGACTTTC. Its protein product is CASRPTSGRGGANVLTF.

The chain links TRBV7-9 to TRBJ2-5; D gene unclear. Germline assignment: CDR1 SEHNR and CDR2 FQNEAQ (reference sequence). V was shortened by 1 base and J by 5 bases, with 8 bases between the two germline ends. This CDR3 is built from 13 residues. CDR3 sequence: CASSLGSWETQYF. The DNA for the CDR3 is TGTGCCAGCAGCTTAGGGAGTTGGGAGACCCAGTACTTC. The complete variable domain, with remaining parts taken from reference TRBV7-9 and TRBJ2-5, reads DTGVSQNPRHKITKRGQNVTFRCDPISEHNRLYWYRQTLGQGPEFLTYFQNEAQLEKSRLLSDRFSAERPKGSFSTLEIQRTEQGDSAMYLCASSLGSWETQYFGPGTRLLVL.

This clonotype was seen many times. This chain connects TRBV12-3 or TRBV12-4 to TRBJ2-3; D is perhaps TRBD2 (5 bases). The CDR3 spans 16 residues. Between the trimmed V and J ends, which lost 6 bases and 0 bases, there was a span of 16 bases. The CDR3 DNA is TGTGCCAGCAGCCGCGAAAGCGGAACTAGCACAGATACGCAGTATTTT. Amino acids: CASSRESGTSTDTQYF.

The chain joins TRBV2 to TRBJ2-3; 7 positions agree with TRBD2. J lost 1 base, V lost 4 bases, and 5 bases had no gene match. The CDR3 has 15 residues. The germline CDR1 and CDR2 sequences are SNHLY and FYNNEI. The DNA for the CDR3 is TGTGCCAGCAGTGGGTGGGGAGGGCGCACAGATACGCAGTATTTT. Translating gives CASSGWGGRTDTQYF.

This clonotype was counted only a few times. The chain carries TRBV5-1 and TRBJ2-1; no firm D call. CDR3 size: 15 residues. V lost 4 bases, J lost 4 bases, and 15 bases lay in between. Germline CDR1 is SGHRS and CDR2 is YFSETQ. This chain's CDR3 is CASSDMDRVYNEQFF. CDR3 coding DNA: TGCGCCAGCAGCGATATGGATAGGGTTTACAATGAGCAGTTCTTC.

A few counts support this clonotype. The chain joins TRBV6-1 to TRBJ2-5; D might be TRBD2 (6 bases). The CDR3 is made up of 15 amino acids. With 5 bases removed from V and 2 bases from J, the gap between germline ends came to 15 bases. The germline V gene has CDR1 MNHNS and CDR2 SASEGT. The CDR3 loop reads CASSPRSGTQETQYF. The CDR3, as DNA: TGTGCCAGCAGTCCCCGTTCCGGGACTCAAGAGACCCAGTACTTC.

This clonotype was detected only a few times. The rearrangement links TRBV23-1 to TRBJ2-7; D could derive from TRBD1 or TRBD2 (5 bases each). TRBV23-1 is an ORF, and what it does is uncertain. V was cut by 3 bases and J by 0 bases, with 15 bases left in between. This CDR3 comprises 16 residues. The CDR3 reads CASSHLGAASSYEQYF. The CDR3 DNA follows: TGCGCCAGCAGTCACCTCGGGGCCGCAAGCTCCTACGAGCAGTACTTC.

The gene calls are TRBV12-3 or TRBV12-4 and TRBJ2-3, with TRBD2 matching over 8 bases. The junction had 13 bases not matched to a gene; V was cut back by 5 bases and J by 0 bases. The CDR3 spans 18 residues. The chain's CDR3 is CASSGTGGAGGSTDTQYF. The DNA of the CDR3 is TGTGCCAGCAGTGGAACCGGTGGGGCGGGGGGAAGCACAGATACGCAGTATTTT.

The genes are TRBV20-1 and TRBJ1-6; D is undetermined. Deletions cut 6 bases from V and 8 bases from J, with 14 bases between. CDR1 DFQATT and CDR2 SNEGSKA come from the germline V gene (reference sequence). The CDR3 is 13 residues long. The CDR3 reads CSAKMQSDSPLHF. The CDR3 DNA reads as TGCAGTGCGAAAATGCAATCGGATTCACCCCTCCACTTT.